This T cell receptor beta chain comes out of a study of early T cells in non-severe SARS-CoV-2 infection. Study-level background: Sequencing used unsorted whole-blood bulk RNA, so chains lack pairing.

Germline V gives CDR1 LGHNA, CDR2 YNFKEQ. The length of the CDR3 is 15 residues. V lost 0 bases to trimming and J lost 4 bases, with 9 bases between them. This clonotype has more than one count but fewer than ten. Attached unique molecular identifiers marked individual cDNA molecules. TCRdb processed the 5' RACE reads anew with MiXCR; each CDR3 protein has one entry. Among tens of thousands of distinct CDR3 sequences, 8.5% to 10% were seen once, and the ten largest hold approximately 4%. The sequencing here drew on whole blood, taken at baseline. This sequence joins TRBV4-2 and TRBJ2-2; no clear D. The source of this sequence is an adult who was a healthcare worker with PCR-confirmed SARS-CoV-2 infection or an uninfected control (not recorded which). Written as DNA, the CDR3 is TGTGCCAGCAGCCAAGAACCTGGGTCCACCGGGGAGCTGTTTTTT. The encoded protein is CASSQEPGSTGELFF.